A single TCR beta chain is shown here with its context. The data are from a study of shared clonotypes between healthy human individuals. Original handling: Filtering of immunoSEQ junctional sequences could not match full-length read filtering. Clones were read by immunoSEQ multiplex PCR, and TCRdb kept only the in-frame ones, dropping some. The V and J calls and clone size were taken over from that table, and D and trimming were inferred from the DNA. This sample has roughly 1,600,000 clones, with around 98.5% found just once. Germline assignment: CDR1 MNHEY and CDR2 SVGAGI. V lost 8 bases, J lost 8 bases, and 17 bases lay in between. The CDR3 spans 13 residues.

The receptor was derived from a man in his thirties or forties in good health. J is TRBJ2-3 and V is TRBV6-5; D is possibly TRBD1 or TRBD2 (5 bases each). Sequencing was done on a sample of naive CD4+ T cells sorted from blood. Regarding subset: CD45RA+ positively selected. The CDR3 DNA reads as TGTGCCAGCGGGGACGTTAATTGGGGTACGCAGTATTTT. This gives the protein CASGDVNWGTQYF.